Sequencing of this T cell receptor beta chain was carried out in a study of cytomegalovirus exposure and HLA in healthy donors. Germline V gives CDR1 MNHEY, CDR2 SVGAGI. The CDR3 length is 14 residues. V shed 6 bases and J 4 bases; nucleotides not matched to a gene: 4. Primers: 60 Vbeta forward and 13 Jbeta reverse. Method: immunoSEQ multiplex PCR; TCRdb's copy keeps in-frame clones and lacks some. The sample consists of approximately 110,000 clones, about 74% of them appearing once. The sequenced sample was PBMCs. This rearrangement joins TRBV6-5 to TRBJ1-5, with 9 nucleotides matching TRBD1. The origin of this receptor is a young man in good health and CMV-seropositive. The chain's CDR3 is CASRNRGLNQPQHF. CDR3 DNA sequence: TGTGCCAGCAGGAACAGGGGGCTGAATCAGCCCCAGCATTTT.